Shown below are 10 T cell receptor beta chains from a single sample sequenced in a study of cytomegalovirus exposure and HLA in healthy donors. The primer mix had 60 Vbeta and 13 Jbeta primers. Some clones are missing from TCRdb's copy, which holds only in-frame ones; the method was immunoSEQ multiplex PCR. The sample holds 55,000 to 80,000 clones, roughly 70% seen once. Sequenced material: PBMCs. These receptors were taken from a man in his 70s in good health and CMV-seronegative.

This clone was found once. CDR3 sequence: CASTQTGVGYTF. CDR3 nucleotides: TGTGCCAGCACTCAAACAGGGGTTGGCTACACCTTC. The V and J genes are TRBV6-6 and TRBJ1-2, with 7 nucleotides matching TRBD1. Germline V gene data show CDR1 as MNHNY and CDR2 as SVGAGI (reference sequence). Unmatched junction bases numbered 6, after V lost 7 bases and J lost 7 bases. The CDR3 has 12 amino acids.

The chain recombines TRBV13 with TRBJ1-1, with D perhaps matching TRBD1 (5 bases). CDR1 is PRHDT and CDR2 is FYEKMQ in the germline V gene (reference sequence). The CDR3 loop spans 14 amino acids. Deletions cut 4 bases from V and 1 base from J, with 10 bases between. In nucleotides, the CDR3 is TGTGCCAGCAGCTCTCCGACAGAGAACACTGAAGCTTTCTTT. This sequence encodes CASSSPTENTEAFF.

This clone was picked up many times. The CDR3 DNA reads TGTGCCAGCCGGTGGGACACTAACTATGGCTACACCTTC. This sequence encodes CASRWDTNYGYTF. V usage is TRBV27 and J usage is TRBJ1-2; perhaps TRBD1 as D (6 bases). The germline V gene has CDR1 MNHEY and CDR2 SMNVEV (reference sequence). The CDR3 covers 13 residues. V was pared by 8 bases and J by 0 bases, with 10 bases between.

The gene calls are TRBV5-1 and TRBJ2-5, with 11 bases lining up with TRBD1. V gave up 0 bases and J gave up 2 bases; unmatched junction bases: 3. The germline V gene encodes CDR1 SGHRS and CDR2 YFSETQ. This CDR3 spans 16 amino acids. The CDR3 nucleotides read TGCGCCAGCAGCTTGGAGGGACAGGGGGTGCAAGAGACCCAGTACTTC. Protein: CASSLEGQGVQETQYF.

The rearrangement links TRBV30 to TRBJ1-2; 8 bases are shared with TRBD1. Germline CDR1 reads GTSNPN; CDR2 reads SVGIG (reference sequence). This CDR3 region has 14 residues. Trimming cost V 3 bases and J 8 bases; bases outside gene matches: 11. The CDR3 loop reads CAWSRGQGARGYTF. DNA of the CDR3: TGTGCCTGGAGCCGGGGGCAGGGGGCGCGGGGCTACACCTTC.

Concerning this clone: Sequence at one end of the junction differs from germline and may be a read error. This sequence joins TRBV10-3 and TRBJ2-5; 10 nucleotides line up with TRBD1. This CDR3 region has 13 residues. Looked up from germline, CDR1 is ENHRY and CDR2 is SYGVKD. The CDR3 bases are TGTGCCACGGGGACAGGGGAACAAGGGACCCAGTACTTC. It specifies CATGTGEQGTQYF.

This sequence joins TRBV11-3 and TRBJ2-2; possibly TRBD2 for D (5 bases). V was trimmed by 3 bases and J by 0 bases, leaving 8 bases between them. Germline V gene sequence: CDR1 SGHNT, CDR2 YENEEA. The CDR3 sequence is 15 residues long. In DNA, the CDR3 is TGTGCCAGCAGCTTCCAAGCGGCGAACACCGGGGAGCTGTTTTTT. Its protein product is CASSFQAANTGELFF.

The J gene is TRBJ2-1, the V gene TRBV5-5, with TRBD2 matching 11 bases. This CDR3 comprises 14 residues. Germline lookup yields CDR1 SGHKS and CDR2 YYEKEE (reference sequence). The junction had 4 bases not matched to a gene; V was cut back by 4 bases and J by 7 bases. The CDR3 loop is CASSLSGRENEQFF. CDR3 nucleotide sequence: TGTGCCAGCAGCCTTAGCGGGAGGGAAAATGAGCAGTTCTTC. The variable domain in full, completed from reference TRBV5-5 and TRBJ2-1, reads DAGVTQSPTHLIKTRGQQVTLRCSPISGHKSVSWYQQVLGQGPQFIFQYYEKEERGRGNFPDRFSARQFPNYSSELNVNALLLGDSALYLCASSLSGRENEQFFGPGTRLTVL.

V is TRBV28 and J is TRBJ1-3; no clear D gene. Germline V gene data show CDR1 as MDHEN and CDR2 as SYDVKM. The CDR3 spans 16 residues. The ends were cut back, 5 bases at V and 0 bases at J, with 14 bases in the middle. The CDR3 protein is CASSPTYAPSGNTIYF. Here the CDR3 DNA reads TGTGCCAGCAGTCCCACCTACGCGCCCTCTGGAAACACCATATATTTT.

This clone has just one count. The chain has TRBV18 and TRBJ2-5, with 7 bases identical to TRBD1. Germline V gives CDR1 KGHSH, CDR2 LQKENI. The V and J ends lost 3 bases and 2 bases, in that order; junction bases with no gene match: 6. The CDR3 consists of 15 residues. Written as DNA, the CDR3 is TGTGCCAGCTCACCCCAGGGACAGAGACAAGAGACCCAGTACTTC. Protein sequence: CASSPQGQRQETQYF.